What follows describes a single T cell receptor (beta chain). Its antigen is as yet unknown. CDR1 is LGHNT, CDR2 FRNRAP, per germline. The CDR3 contains 12 residues. Trimming removed 7 bases at V and 4 bases at J, with 10 bases between. This sample is drawn from a study of PD-1 blockade in mismatch repair-deficient tumors. The study, taken as a whole, reports: Tumor-resident clones, often absent from pretreatment blood, expanded after pembrolizumab and then contracted.

Sequenced by immunoSEQ multiplex PCR; TCRdb stores in-frame clones only, minus some. This sample has approximately 100,000 clones, with 82% found just once. The V and J genes are TRBV12-5 and TRBJ2-5; D is undetermined. The TCR originated in an adult with mismatch repair-deficient cancer. This sample comprised peripheral blood, obtained approximately 36 weeks after starting pembrolizumab. The chain's CDR3 is CASAVQRETQYF. Here the CDR3 DNA reads TGTGCTAGTGCCGTCCAGCGAGAGACCCAGTACTTC. Filled out from reference TRBV12-5 and TRBJ2-5, the complete variable domain reads DARVTQTPRHKVTEMGQEVTMRCQPILGHNTVFWYRQTMMQGLELLAYFRNRAPLDDSGMPKDRFSAEMPDATLATLKIQPSEPRDSAVYFCASAVQRETQYFGPGTRLLVL.